This TCR beta chain was found in a study of CD8+CD57+ T cells in acquired aplastic anemia. Patients chosen for sequencing had CD8+CD57+ cells that had expanded, as shown by flow cytometry. Researchers used genomic DNA as the template to profile TCR beta VDJ and CDR3. Using its own MiXCR run on the reads, TCRdb lists one record per CDR3 protein. The sample lists 150,000 to 200,000 distinct CDR3 sequences; roughly 48% were seen once. Remarks on this clonotype: A much larger clone differs from this one at a single base, so this may be a read error.

CDR3 length equals 14 residues. V was clipped by 10 bases and J by 5 bases, with 19 bases between them. CDR1 SGHRS and CDR2 YFSETQ come from the germline V gene. The sample consisted of sorted CD4+, CD8+, or CD8+CD57+ T cells (not recorded which) from PBMCs. This sequence was found in a human donor with aplastic anemia. This chain uses TRBV5-1 with TRBJ1-5; TRBD1 is a possible D gene (6 bases). DNA of the CDR3: TGCGCCGGGGGGGTTAGACAGGACCATCAGCCCCAGCATTTT. Protein: CAGGVRQDHQPQHF.